The rows below give T cell receptor beta chains drawn from one sample of a study of CD8 T cells in Susac syndrome. TCRdb passed the immunoSEQ multiplex PCR reads through MiXCR, listing each CDR3 protein once. The sample has around 99,000 distinct CDR3 sequences, roughly 97% seen once. Sequencing input: CD4+ T cells from PBMCs. All receptors come from a human donor in good health. Both conserved end residues are part of each CDR3. The order of the fields is V gene, J gene, clone size, D gene, CDR3 length, CDR3 DNA, CDR3 protein. The D gene is left open where the match is weak. Clone size is not always given. Where it is, it says once, few, many or a class for expanded clones.

V: TRBV25-1
J: TRBJ2-1
size: NA
D: NA
length: 15
DNA: TGTGCCAGCAGTGATAGTCCCTCGGCCAACAATGAGCAGTTCTTC
CDR3: CASSDSPSANNEQFF

V: TRBV7-2
J: TRBJ2-5
size: NA
D: TRBD2
length: 13
DNA: TGTGCCGGGGGGAGGGGCCACCAAGAGACCCAGTACTTC
CDR3: CAGGRGHQETQYF

V: TRBV2
J: TRBJ2-1
size: NA
D: NA
length: 14
DNA: TGTGCCAGCTCAACAGGGAAAGGATACAATGAGCAGTTCTTC
CDR3: CASSTGKGYNEQFF

V: TRBV5-1
J: TRBJ1-1
size: NA
D: NA
length: 13
DNA: TGCGCCAGCAGCTTGGAGGCAGTAACTGAAGCTTTCTTT
CDR3: CASSLEAVTEAFF

V: TRBV3-1
J: TRBJ2-1
size: NA
D: NA
length: 13
DNA: TGTGCCAGCATGGTTCAGGGGTCGTATGAGCAGTTCTTC
CDR3: CASMVQGSYEQFF

V: TRBV9
J: TRBJ1-5
size: NA
D: NA
length: 14
DNA: TGTGCCAGCAGCAGAGACGGGGGGCTTCAGCCCCAGCATTTT
CDR3: CASSRDGGLQPQHF

V: TRBV7-8
J: TRBJ2-7
size: NA
D: TRBD1
length: 13
DNA: TGTGCCAGCAGCTCAGACAGGGGCGGAGAGCAGTACTTC
CDR3: CASSSDRGGEQYF

V: TRBV6-1
J: TRBJ2-1
size: few
D: TRBD2
length: 13
DNA: TGTGCCAGCAGTCAGCGGGAGGGCAATGAGCAGTTCTTC
CDR3: CASSQREGNEQFF

V: TRBV24-1
J: TRBJ2-5
size: NA
D: NA
length: 16
DNA: TGTGCCACCAGTGATTCCGGCCTTCAGGGATGGGCGACCCAGTACTTC
CDR3: CATSDSGLQGWATQYF

V: TRBV29-1
J: TRBJ2-5
size: NA
D: NA
length: 12
DNA: TGCAGCGTTGCGCAGTTCCAAGAGACCCAGTACTTC
CDR3: CSVAQFQETQYF

V: TRBV27
J: TRBJ1-2
size: NA
D: TRBD1
length: 13
DNA: TGTGCCAGCAGAACCGACAGGGCCGCGGGCTACACCTTC
CDR3: CASRTDRAAGYTF

V: TRBV28
J: TRBJ2-7
size: NA
D: NA
length: 14
DNA: TGTGCCAGCACTTCCGACAAGGACCTATACGAGCAGTACTTC
CDR3: CASTSDKDLYEQYF

V: TRBV29-1
J: TRBJ1-2
size: NA
D: TRBD1
length: 14
DNA: TGCAGCGTTACACGAGACAGGGGGCCAGAGGGCTACACCTTC
CDR3: CSVTRDRGPEGYTF

V: TRBV7-7
J: TRBJ2-2
size: few
D: TRBD1
length: 15
DNA: TGTGCTAGCAGCTTGGGACAGAGTAACACCGGGGAGCTGTTTTTT
CDR3: CASSLGQSNTGELFF

V: TRBV5-6
J: TRBJ2-7
size: NA
D: TRBD1
length: 17
DNA: TGTGCCAGCAGCCTCCCCGCGACAGGGCATAGCTCCTACGAGCAGTACTTC
CDR3: CASSLPATGHSSYEQYF

V: TRBV3-1
J: TRBJ2-1
size: NA
D: NA
length: 16
DNA: TGTGCCAGCAGCCGACGGACTCTTGGCTCCTACAATGAGCAGTTCTTC
CDR3: CASSRRTLGSYNEQFF

V: TRBV20-1
J: TRBJ2-4
size: NA
D: TRBD1
length: 13
DNA: TGCAGTGCTGGACGGGACAGGAAAAACATTCAGTACTTC
CDR3: CSAGRDRKNIQYF

V: TRBV28
J: TRBJ2-2
size: NA
D: NA
length: 17
DNA: TGTGCCAGCAGTTTAGGAGGCAGGGGTCTAAGTCCCGGGGAGCTGTTTTTT
CDR3: CASSLGGRGLSPGELFF

V: TRBV18
J: TRBJ2-2
size: NA
D: NA
length: 15
DNA: TGTGCCAGCTCACCACCGCCGGGAGTGGCCGGGGAGCTGTTTTTT
CDR3: CASSPPPGVAGELFF

V: TRBV7-3
J: TRBJ2-3
size: NA
D: TRBD2
length: 16
DNA: TGTGCCAGCAGCCCCGGACTAGCGGGGGGCACAGATACGCAGTATTTT
CDR3: CASSPGLAGGTDTQYF

V: TRBV30
J: TRBJ2-7
size: once
D: NA
length: 12
DNA: TGTGCCTGGAGGGGTAGCTCCTACGAGCAGTACTTC
CDR3: CAWRGSSYEQYF

V: TRBV25-1
J: TRBJ1-1
size: NA
D: NA
length: 14
DNA: TGTGCCAGCAGTCAATTTCGAGTGGACACTGAAGCTTTCTTT
CDR3: CASSQFRVDTEAFF

V: TRBV7-9
J: TRBJ2-7
size: NA
D: TRBD2
length: 14
DNA: TGTGCCAGCAGCGGACTAGTTGGGTCCTACGAGCAGTACTTC
CDR3: CASSGLVGSYEQYF

V: TRBV28
J: TRBJ2-1
size: NA
D: NA
length: 12
DNA: TGTGCCAGCAGTCTTGGGACTAATGAGCAGTTCTTC
CDR3: CASSLGTNEQFF